This entry describes one TCR beta chain. No antigen is known for it. The data were obtained in a study of siplizumab effects on memory and regulatory T cells. Findings and caveats of the study: Sequences below about 10^-5 frequency were poorly captured, limiting mapping of alloreactive clones.

Method: immunoSEQ multiplex PCR; TCRdb's copy keeps in-frame clones and lacks some. The sample includes about 50,000 clones, roughly nine tenths seen only once; the top ten take 0.35%. The CDR3 is made up of 15 amino acids. Trimming took 0 bases from V and 6 from J, leaving 13 bases between them. Germline CDR1 reads SGDLS; CDR2 reads YYNGEE. Source material: naive CD8+ T cells sorted from blood. The TCR was taken from a human donor in good health. This chain links TRBV9 with TRBJ1-5; D perhaps matches TRBD1 (5 bases). The CDR3: CASSVDGAGGQPQHF. CDR3 DNA: TGTGCCAGCAGCGTAGATGGGGCCGGGGGTCAGCCCCAGCATTTT.